This entry is about one T cell receptor beta chain. These data originate in a study of blood T cell repertoires in COVID-19. Profiled with immunoSEQ multiplex PCR; TCRdb holds only in-frame clones, not every one. The top ten clones hold about 2.5% of a sample with some 150,000 clones, about 85% of them seen once. This CDR3 region has 16 residues. Trimming removed 5 bases from V and 6 bases from J; junction bases left unmatched: 6. Germline CDR1 reads KGHDR; CDR2 reads SFDVKD. Specimen: peripheral blood. The chain joins TRBV24-1 to TRBJ2-3; 14 bases map to TRBD2. This clonotype originated in a woman aged 70-85 years with acute or convalescent COVID-19. CDR3 nucleotides: TGTGCCACCAGTGTCGGACTAGCGGGGGGCCTCGATACGCAGTATTTT. It translates to CATSVGLAGGLDTQYF.